The 29 T cell receptor beta chains below were found in one sample sequenced in a study of post-analysis software for immune sequencing data. General observations from the study: The five TRBV segments detected at higher frequency in patients than in controls included TRBV5-6, TRBV5-1 and TRBV20-1.

Their cognate antigens are unknown. Unique molecular identifiers had been added to the TCR beta cDNA libraries. TCRdb reprocessed the PCR reads via MiXCR and lists one record per CDR3 protein. The data contain about 500,000 distinct CDR3 sequences, approximately 46% of them singletons. Sequenced sample: blood. These receptors were obtained from a girl aged 5-17 years with multiple sclerosis.

The chain couples TRBV11-2 to TRBJ2-7, with TRBD1 as a possible D gene (5 bases). This CDR3 has 14 amino acids. The V end was cut by 2 bases, the J end by 2 bases, with 10 bases between. The germline CDR1 and CDR2 sequences are SGHAT and FQNNGV. CDR3 in DNA: TGTGCCAGCAGCTTAACACAGGCACCCTACGAGCAGTACTTC. It translates to CASSLTQAPYEQYF.

This clonotype was picked up a small number of times. The chain couples TRBV7-3 to TRBJ2-1; possible D gene TRBD2, 5 bases. V shed 4 bases and J shed 8 bases, with 21 bases lying between them. CDR1 and CDR2 from the germline V gene are SGHTA and FQGTGA. The CDR3 loop spans 16 amino acids. CDR3 nucleotide sequence: TGTGCCAGCAGCTCCTCCCCCATCGCGGGTCGGGATGAGCAGTTCTTC. Protein sequence: CASSSSPIAGRDEQFF.

The chain joins TRBV29-1 to TRBJ1-2; D unclear. Germline V gene data show CDR1 as SQVTM and CDR2 as ANQGSEA. CDR3 size: 13 residues. V lost 6 bases, J lost 5 bases, and 16 bases lay in between. In nucleotides, the CDR3 is TGCAGCGTAGGCAGGATTTCTCCTTATGGCTACACCTTC. Amino acids: CSVGRISPYGYTF.

This clonotype was counted once. V gene TRBV29-1 combines with J gene TRBJ2-1; D is tentatively TRBD1 or TRBD2 (6 bases each). Deletions cut 1 base from V and 3 bases from J, with 16 bases between. The CDR3 has 16 amino acids. Germline CDR1 SQVTM, CDR2 ANQGSEA. The CDR3 nucleotides are TGCAGCGTTGAAGTCTACAGGGAGGTAAGCTACAATGAGCAGTTCTTC. It is translated as CSVEVYREVSYNEQFF.

There are a few counts of this clonotype. The chain has TRBV20-1 and TRBJ2-7; 7 bases agree with TRBD1. The CDR3 loop spans 15 amino acids. From germline, CDR1 is DFQATT and CDR2 SNEGSKA (reference sequence). The trim removed 2 bases at V and 5 bases at J, leaving 12 bases unmatched. CDR3 residues: CSARTLDRFQDEQYF. CDR3 coding DNA: TGCAGTGCTAGAACCCTGGACAGGTTTCAGGACGAGCAGTACTTC.

The chain links TRBV7-9 to TRBJ1-2; 10 nucleotides agree with TRBD1. The CDR3 spans 15 residues. The germline V gene has CDR1 SEHNR and CDR2 FQNEAQ (reference sequence). The V gene end was trimmed by 4 bases and the J gene end by 7 bases; junction bases not matched to a gene: 9. CDR3 amino acids: CASSSRDRGLSGYTF. CDR3 nucleotides: TGTGCCAGCAGCTCCCGGGACAGGGGTCTGTCTGGCTACACCTTC.

The CDR3 bases are TGCAGCGTTAATAATCCGGACTCGAACACCGGGGAGCTGTTTTTT. Amino acid sequence: CSVNNPDSNTGELFF. The rearrangement joins TRBV29-1 to TRBJ2-2; tentatively, D is TRBD2 (5 bases). The CDR3 extends over 15 amino acids. The V end lost 5 bases, the J end lost 0 bases, and 13 bases lay between the germline ends. The germline gives CDR1 SQVTM, CDR2 ANQGSEA.

The CDR3, as DNA: TGTGCCACCAGCAGTATACGTCGGGGGCTAGCGGGAAGGGATACGCAGTATTTT. This codes for CATSSIRRGLAGRDTQYF. This rearrangement joins TRBV15 to TRBJ2-3, with 9 bases fitting TRBD2. Germline assignment: CDR1 LNHNV and CDR2 YYDKDF (reference sequence). This CDR3 has 18 residues. With 3 bases clipped from V and 6 bases from J, the junction kept 16 bases outside the gene matches. The whole variable domain, remainder taken from reference TRBV15 and TRBJ2-3, is DAMVIQNPRYQVTQFGKPVTLSCSQTLNHNVMYWYQQKSSQAPKLLFHYYDKDFNNEADTPDNFQSRRPNTSFCFLDIRSPGLGDTAMYLCATSSIRRGLAGRDTQYFGPGTRLTVL.

In this sample, this clonotype turned up a few times. The chain joins TRBV29-1 to TRBJ1-2, with 7 bases lining up with TRBD1. The CDR3 loop spans 11 amino acids. CDR1 SQVTM and CDR2 ANQGSEA come from the germline V gene. V shed 5 bases and J 6 bases; nucleotides not matched to a gene: 3. The CDR3 DNA reads TGCAGCGTTAGAACAGGGGATGGCTACACCTTC. It is translated as CSVRTGDGYTF.

This clonotype was seen a few times. The chain is built from TRBV14 and TRBJ2-7, with 7 bases matching TRBD1. CDR1 is SGHDN, CDR2 FVKESK, per germline. The V segment lost 0 bases and the J segment 2 bases; nucleotides outside the gene matches: 7. The CDR3 extends over 16 amino acids. The CDR3: CASSQDEEQGPYEQYF. CDR3 sequence (DNA): TGTGCCAGCAGCCAAGATGAAGAACAGGGGCCCTACGAGCAGTACTTC. Full variable domain (outside the CDR3, taken from reference TRBV14 and TRBJ2-7): EAGVTQFPSHSVIEKGQTVTLRCDPISGHDNLYWYRRVMGKEIKFLLHFVKESKQDESGMPNNRFLAERTGGTYSTLKVQPAELEDSGVYFCASSQDEEQGPYEQYFGPGTRLTVT.

The chain combines TRBV29-1 with TRBJ2-3; 7 bases are a match to TRBD2. Germline lookup yields CDR1 SQVTM and CDR2 ANQGSEA. The V gene end was trimmed by 6 bases and the J gene end by 3 bases; junction bases not matched to a gene: 12. This CDR3 has 15 amino acids. CDR3 amino acids: CSVAPSGEGTDTQYF. The CDR3 nucleotides read TGCAGCGTGGCCCCTAGCGGCGAGGGGACAGATACGCAGTATTTT.

This rearrangement joins TRBV24-1 to TRBJ2-5, with D possibly matching TRBD2 (6 bases). There are 14 residues in the CDR3. Trimming took off 4 bases at V and 5 bases at J, with 13 bases between the two ends. Germline CDR1 KGHDR, CDR2 SFDVKD. The CDR3 loop is CATSDEGRSETQYF. The DNA for the CDR3 is TGTGCCACCAGTGACGAGGGGAGGAGCGAGACCCAGTACTTC.

In regard to this clonotype: A read error may explain this, as a much larger clone is one base away. This rearrangement joins TRBV6-5 to TRBJ2-7, with TRBD1 matching 9 bases. The length of the CDR3 is 15 residues. After removal of 4 bases from V and 3 bases from J, the junction contained 7 bases not matched to a gene. Germline CDR1 is MNHEY and CDR2 is SVGAGI. DNA of the CDR3: TGTGCCAGCAGTTTGCGTGGGGGACAGGGCTACGAGCAGTACTTC. It encodes CASSLRGGQGYEQYF.

This chain uses TRBV9 with TRBJ2-5; 10 nucleotides line up with TRBD2. CDR1 and CDR2 (germline): SGDLS, YYNGEE. The junction had 12 bases not matched to a gene; V was cut back by 0 bases and J by 1 base. The CDR3 sequence is 19 residues long. The CDR3 is CASSVEGRGLAGGQETQYF. The CDR3 bases are TGTGCCAGCAGCGTAGAGGGCAGGGGATTAGCGGGAGGCCAAGAGACCCAGTACTTC.

This clonotype was seen a single time. V gene TRBV12-5 combines with J gene TRBJ2-2; no definite D call. Germline CDR1 reads LGHNT; CDR2 reads FRNRAP. The V end lost 2 bases, the J end lost 8 bases, and 6 bases lay between the germline ends. The CDR3 length is 12 residues. The CDR3 region has the DNA TGTGCTAGTGGTTTGATAAGGGGGGAGCTGTTTTTT. Translating gives CASGLIRGELFF.

The rearrangement uses TRBV29-1 and TRBJ1-2; D is undetermined. The CDR3 is made up of 13 amino acids. From germline, CDR1 is SQVTM and CDR2 ANQGSEA. V was clipped by 4 bases and J by 2 bases, with 11 bases between them. The CDR3 DNA reads TGCAGCGTTGGGGCGGTCCTAAACTATGGCTACACCTTC. Translated, it gives CSVGAVLNYGYTF.

The chain links TRBV5-4 to TRBJ2-1; no clear D gene. The better agreement between TRBJ2-7 and the DNA end casts doubt on the J call. CDR3 length equals 15 residues. Per the germline V gene, CDR1 is SGHNT and CDR2 is YYREEE (reference sequence). CDR3 in DNA: TGTGCCAGCAGCTTGGGGCTAACCCTCTACAATGAGCAGTACTTC. Its translation is CASSLGLTLYNEQYF.

This clonotype was detected a few times. The genes are TRBV10-3 and TRBJ2-5; 7 bases agree with TRBD1. Germline V gene data show CDR1 as ENHRY and CDR2 as SYGVKD. With 3 bases clipped from V and 4 bases from J, the junction kept 5 bases outside the gene matches. The CDR3 consists of 14 residues. As DNA, the CDR3 is TGTGCCATCAGTGACACGGACAGGATAGAGACCCAGTACTTC. Its translation: CAISDTDRIETQYF.

V is TRBV11-1 and J is TRBJ2-7, with a tentative D call TRBD1 (5 bases). The CDR3 sequence is 15 residues long. V was trimmed by 6 bases and J by 4 bases, leaving 19 bases between them. From germline, CDR1 is SGHAT and CDR2 FQDESV (reference sequence). The CDR3: CASSPWRTPHYEQYF. The CDR3 DNA is TGTGCCAGCAGTCCTTGGCGGACACCGCATTACGAGCAGTACTTC. Variable domain in full (rest from reference TRBV11-1 and TRBJ2-7): EAEVAQSPRYKITEKSQAVAFWCDPISGHATLYWYRQILGQGPELLVQFQDESVVDDSQLPKDRFSAERLKGVDSTLKIQPAELGDSAMYLCASSPWRTPHYEQYFGPGTRLTVT.

V is TRBV5-1 and J is TRBJ1-2; 7 bases line up with TRBD1. CDR3 length: 15 residues. CDR1 and CDR2 (germline): SGHRS, YFSETQ. V gave up 2 bases and J gave up 4 bases; unmatched junction bases: 8. The CDR3 region is CASSLTPTGTYGYTF. The DNA of the CDR3 is TGCGCCAGCAGCTTAACCCCGACAGGGACCTATGGCTACACCTTC.

The J gene is TRBJ1-1, the V gene TRBV20-1, with a possible D match to TRBD1 (6 bases). This CDR3 has 14 residues. V was trimmed by 2 bases and J by 3 bases, leaving 13 bases between them. CDR1 and CDR2 (germline): DFQATT, SNEGSKA (reference sequence). This CDR3 is CSARNRARDTEAFF. Written as DNA, the CDR3 is TGCAGTGCTAGAAACAGGGCGAGGGACACTGAAGCTTTCTTT.

The chain joins TRBV7-2 to TRBJ2-7; D not resolved. The CDR3 is 15 amino acids. CDR1 is SGHTA and CDR2 is FQGNSA in the germline V gene. Trimming removed 1 base at V and 0 bases at J, with 10 bases between. The CDR3 coding sequence is TGTGCCAGCAGCTTAGGCTTTATCAGCTCCTACGAGCAGTACTTC. This gives the protein CASSLGFISSYEQYF.

The chain joins TRBV6-5 to TRBJ1-2; possibly TRBD1 for D (5 bases). The ends were cut back, 2 bases at V and 4 bases at J, with 14 bases in the middle. The CDR3 runs to 15 residues. The germline V gene encodes CDR1 MNHEY and CDR2 SVGAGI. The CDR3 reads CASSYNQGGGYGYTF. The CDR3 DNA reads as TGTGCCAGCAGTTACAATCAGGGCGGGGGCTATGGCTACACCTTC.

This clonotype was observed a handful of times. The chain employs TRBV2 and TRBJ2-7; D unresolved. Germline V gene lookup returns CDR1 SNHLY and CDR2 FYNNEI. The CDR3 covers 13 residues. V lost 2 bases and J 3 bases, leaving 8 bases between the germline ends. The CDR3 reads CASSENTRYEQYF. DNA of the CDR3: TGTGCCAGCAGTGAAAACACGCGCTACGAGCAGTACTTC.

DNA for the CDR3: TGTGCCAGCAGCTCCCTGGGACAGGGTAAAGAGACCCAGTACTTC. Encoded protein: CASSSLGQGKETQYF. The chain employs TRBV5-5 and TRBJ2-5, with 9 bases matching TRBD1. Germline assignment: CDR1 SGHKS and CDR2 YYEKEE (reference sequence). Germline trimming cut 3 bases from V and 3 bases from J; bases unmatched to any gene: 6. The CDR3 is 15 residues long.

The V and J genes are TRBV5-1 and TRBJ2-1; 7 bases fit TRBD2. V shed 2 bases, J shed 5 bases, and the junction held 7 bases outside the gene matches. Germline V gene sequence: CDR1 SGHRS, CDR2 YFSETQ. The CDR3 consists of 15 residues. DNA for the CDR3: TGCGCCAGCAGCTTTATGACGGGAGGACACAATGAGCAGTTCTTC. It yields the protein CASSFMTGGHNEQFF.

The V call is TRBV29-1, the J call TRBJ2-5; D uncertain. V lost 3 bases and J lost 0, with 11 bases in between. The CDR3 is made up of 14 amino acids. Germline CDR1 reads SQVTM; CDR2 reads ANQGSEA. CDR3 in amino acids: CSVDPAGNQETQYF. CDR3 coding DNA: TGCAGCGTTGACCCGGCAGGAAACCAAGAGACCCAGTACTTC.

V usage is TRBV14 and J usage is TRBJ2-5, with D unclear. Trimming shortened V by 4 bases and J by 11 bases, and 26 bases separated the two germline ends. The germline V gene has CDR1 SGHDN and CDR2 FVKESK. The CDR3 spans 16 residues. This CDR3 is CASSLRFRTQDEEQYF. In DNA form, the CDR3 reads TGTGCCAGCAGCCTGAGGTTTCGAACCCAGGACGAGGAGCAGTACTTC.

The chain recombines TRBV5-1 with TRBJ1-6; TRBD1 agrees at 7 bases. J was trimmed by 10 bases and V by 2 bases; bases with no gene match: 12. This CDR3 region has 16 residues. Germline values: CDR1 SGHRS, CDR2 YFSETQ. The CDR3 protein is CASSLPTGTKSSPLHF. Written as DNA, the CDR3 is TGCGCCAGCAGCTTACCGACAGGGACAAAATCGTCACCCCTCCACTTT.